Listed here is a single T cell receptor (beta chain). The antigen is unknown. The data derive from a study of T cells after yellow fever vaccination. The study, taken as a whole, reports: Weaker overall was a secondary response that nonetheless peaked faster, on day 5 versus 15.

The CDR3 covers 13 residues. Trimming removed 5 bases from V and 0 bases from J, with 10 bases in between. The germline CDR1 and CDR2 sequences are DFQATT and SNEGSKA (reference sequence). 5'RACE template switching added a universal primer site and UMIs to TCR cDNA. TCRdb re-analysed the 5' RACE reads in MiXCR, keeping a single row per CDR3 protein. The sample contains roughly 500,000 distinct CDR3 sequences, 15% to 20% of which appear only once. Source: PBMCs, taken 15 days after the yellow fever booster vaccination. This chain joins TRBV20-1 and TRBJ2-5; D call uncertain. The origin of this receptor is a young man who received the YFV17D yellow fever vaccine. The CDR3 bases are TGCAGTGCTGCCAAGGTTAACCAAGAGACCCAGTACTTC. Its translation: CSAAKVNQETQYF.